What follows is one T cell receptor beta chain and its context. Its antigen remains unidentified. CDR3 length: 12 residues. With 7 bases removed from V and 9 bases from J, the gap between germline ends came to 13 bases. TCRdb's table, derived via immunoSEQ multiplex PCR, lists solely in-frame clones and lacks some. The sample has 65,000 or so clones, approximately 76% seen once. The data are from a study of vaccination effects on CD4 cells after COVID-19. Before any sequencing was done, the ViraFEST assay used viral peptide pools to expand antigen-specific CD4+ T cells. Once cultured for 9 to 11 days, the cells underwent separation to obtain CD4+ T cells. No vaccinee had earlier SARS-CoV-2 infection, and nucleocapsid antibodies were negative.

The receptor's source is a human donor who received a COVID-19 vaccine. The chain uses TRBV12-3 or TRBV12-4 and TRBJ1-5; D not resolved. The specimen was CD4+ T cells from PBMCs cultured with HCoV-NL63 spike peptides, collected before COVID-19 vaccination. CDR3 sequence reads: CASTLGGRPQHF. In DNA, the CDR3 is TGTGCCAGCACCTTAGGCGGAAGGCCCCAGCATTTT.